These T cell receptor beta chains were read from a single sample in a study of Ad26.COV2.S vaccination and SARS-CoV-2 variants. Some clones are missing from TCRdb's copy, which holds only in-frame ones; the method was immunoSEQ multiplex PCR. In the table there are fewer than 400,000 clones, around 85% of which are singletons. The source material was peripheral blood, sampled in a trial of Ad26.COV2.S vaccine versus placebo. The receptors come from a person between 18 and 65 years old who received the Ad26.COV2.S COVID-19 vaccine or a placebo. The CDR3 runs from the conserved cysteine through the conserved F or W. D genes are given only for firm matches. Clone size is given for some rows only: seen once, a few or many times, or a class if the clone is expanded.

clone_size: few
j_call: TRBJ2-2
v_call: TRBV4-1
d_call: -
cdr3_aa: CASSQDPLRGGGTGELFF
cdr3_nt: TGCGCCAGCAGCCAAGATCCCTTACGAGGAGGGGGGACCGGGGAGCTGTTTTTT

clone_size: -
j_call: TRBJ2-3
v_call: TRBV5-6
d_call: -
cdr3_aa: CASSLGVRDTQYF
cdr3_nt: TGTGCCAGCAGCTTGGGGGTGCGAGATACGCAGTATTTT

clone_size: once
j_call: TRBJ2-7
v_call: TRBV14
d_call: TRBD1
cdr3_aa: CASSQRGREQYF
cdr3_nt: TGTGCCAGCAGCCAAAGGGGGCGCGAGCAGTACTTC

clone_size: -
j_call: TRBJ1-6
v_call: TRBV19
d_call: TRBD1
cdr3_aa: CASSTGTGGDNSPLHF
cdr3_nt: TGTGCCAGTTCTACCGGGACAGGGGGCGATAATTCACCCCTCCACTTT

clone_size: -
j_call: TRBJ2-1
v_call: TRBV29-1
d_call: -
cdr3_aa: CSALDRSKGQSSEQFF
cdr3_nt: TGCAGCGCCCTAGACAGATCCAAGGGTCAATCCAGTGAGCAGTTCTTC

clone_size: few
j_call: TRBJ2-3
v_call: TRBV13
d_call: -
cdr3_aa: CASSFRDARGPDTQYF
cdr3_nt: TGTGCCAGCAGCTTTAGGGACGCGAGGGGACCAGATACGCAGTATTTT

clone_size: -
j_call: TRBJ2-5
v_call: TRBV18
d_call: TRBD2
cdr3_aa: CASSLSPSGGDLETQYF
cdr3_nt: TGTGCCAGCTCACTCTCGCCTAGCGGGGGGGATTTGGAGACCCAGTACTTC

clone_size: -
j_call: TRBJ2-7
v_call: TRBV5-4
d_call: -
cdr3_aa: CASSLDGRYEQYF
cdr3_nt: TGTGCCAGCAGCTTGGACGGGCGCTACGAGCAGTACTTC

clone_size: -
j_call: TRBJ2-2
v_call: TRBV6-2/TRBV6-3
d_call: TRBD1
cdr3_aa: CASSRQGVGTGELFF
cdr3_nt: TGTGCCAGCAGTAGACAGGGGGTTGGCACCGGGGAGCTGTTTTTT

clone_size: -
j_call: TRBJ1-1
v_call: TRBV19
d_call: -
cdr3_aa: CASRSQGLSAEAFF
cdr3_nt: TGTGCCAGTAGATCACAGGGACTGTCTGCTGAAGCTTTCTTT

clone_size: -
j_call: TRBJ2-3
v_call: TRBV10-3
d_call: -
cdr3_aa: CAISGYGVDTQYF
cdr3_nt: TGTGCCATCAGTGGATACGGGGTAGATACGCAGTATTTT

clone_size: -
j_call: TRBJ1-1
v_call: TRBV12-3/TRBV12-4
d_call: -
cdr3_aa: CASSLGLGTEAFF
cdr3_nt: TGTGCCAGCAGTTTGGGGTTGGGCACTGAAGCTTTCTTT

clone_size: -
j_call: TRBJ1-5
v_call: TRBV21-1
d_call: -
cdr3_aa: CASSPNRDGKRSNQPQHF
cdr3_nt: TGTGCCAGCAGCCCAAATAGGGATGGGAAAAGGAGCAATCAGCCCCAGCATTTT

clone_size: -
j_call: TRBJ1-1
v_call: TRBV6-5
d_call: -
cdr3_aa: CASRPWGQNTEAFF
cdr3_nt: TGTGCCAGCCGACCCTGGGGACAGAACACTGAAGCTTTCTTT

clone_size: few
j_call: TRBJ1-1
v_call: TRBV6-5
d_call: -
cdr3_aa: CASSYGGATEAFF
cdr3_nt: TGTGCCAGCAGTTACGGTGGCGCCACTGAAGCTTTCTTT

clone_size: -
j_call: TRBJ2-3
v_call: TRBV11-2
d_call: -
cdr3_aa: CASKSAGTDTQYF
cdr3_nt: TGTGCCAGCAAGTCGGCGGGCACAGATACGCAGTATTTT

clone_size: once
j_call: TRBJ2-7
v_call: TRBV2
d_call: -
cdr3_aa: CASCTQGHGYEQYF
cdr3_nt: TGTGCCAGCTGTACACAGGGCCATGGCTACGAGCAGTACTTC

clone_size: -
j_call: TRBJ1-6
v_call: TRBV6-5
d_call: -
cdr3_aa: CASSYSSGTLHF
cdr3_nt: TGTGCCAGCAGTTACTCGTCAGGGACCCTCCACTTT

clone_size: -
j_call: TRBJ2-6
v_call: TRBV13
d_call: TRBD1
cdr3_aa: CASSFTGAGANVLTF
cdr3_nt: TGTGCCAGCAGCTTTACAGGGGCTGGGGCCAACGTCCTGACTTTC

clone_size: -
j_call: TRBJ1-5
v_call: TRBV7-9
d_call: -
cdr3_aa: CASSSPGLSGNQPQHF
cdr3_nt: TGTGCCAGCAGCTCTCCGGGACTTTCGGGCAATCAGCCCCAGCATTTT

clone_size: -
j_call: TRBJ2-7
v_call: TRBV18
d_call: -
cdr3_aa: CASSPTRVHEQYF
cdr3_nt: TGTGCCAGCTCACCAACCAGGGTCCACGAGCAGTACTTC

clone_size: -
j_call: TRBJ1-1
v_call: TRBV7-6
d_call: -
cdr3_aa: CASSLGQVNTEAFF
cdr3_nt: TGTGCCAGCAGCTTAGGTCAGGTCAACACTGAAGCTTTCTTT

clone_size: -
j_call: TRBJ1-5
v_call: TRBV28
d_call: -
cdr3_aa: CASSLAYSNSNQPQHF
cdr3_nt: TGTGCCAGCAGTTTAGCTTACAGTAATAGCAATCAGCCCCAGCATTTT

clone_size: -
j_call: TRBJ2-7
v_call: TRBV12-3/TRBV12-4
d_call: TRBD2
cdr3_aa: CASTRAGGTEQYF
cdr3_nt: TGTGCCAGCACTCGGGCCGGGGGGACCGAGCAGTACTTC

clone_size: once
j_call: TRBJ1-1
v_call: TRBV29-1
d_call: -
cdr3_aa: CSVVSKPTEAFF
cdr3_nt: TGCAGCGTTGTAAGTAAACCCACTGAAGCTTTCTTT

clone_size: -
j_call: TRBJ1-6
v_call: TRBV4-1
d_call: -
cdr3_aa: CASSQGDRNSPLHF
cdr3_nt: TGCGCCAGCAGCCAGGGGGATCGGAATTCACCCCTCCACTTT

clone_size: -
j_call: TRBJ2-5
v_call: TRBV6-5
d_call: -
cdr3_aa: CASTGGTVVQTQYF
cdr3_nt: TGTGCCAGCACCGGGGGAACAGTAGTCCAGACCCAGTACTTC

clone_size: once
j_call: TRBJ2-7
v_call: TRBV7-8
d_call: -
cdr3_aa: CASSLGRDFNEQYF
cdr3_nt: TGTGCCAGCAGCTTAGGACGGGACTTTAACGAGCAGTACTTC

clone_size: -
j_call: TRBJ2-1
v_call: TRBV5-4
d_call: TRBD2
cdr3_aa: CASSPAAGGYYNEQFF
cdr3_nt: TGTGCCAGCAGCCCAGCGGCGGGGGGCTACTACAATGAGCAGTTCTTC

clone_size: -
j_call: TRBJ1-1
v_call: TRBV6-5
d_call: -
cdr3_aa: CASTRNSGYTEAFF
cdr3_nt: TGTGCCAGCACTCGAAACTCAGGGTACACTGAAGCTTTCTTT

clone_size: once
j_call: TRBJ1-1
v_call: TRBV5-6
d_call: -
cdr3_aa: CASSFTWATMNTEAFF
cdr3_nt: TGTGCCAGCAGCTTTACGTGGGCCACTATGAACACTGAAGCTTTCTTT

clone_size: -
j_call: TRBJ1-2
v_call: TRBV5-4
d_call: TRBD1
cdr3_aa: CASSPGTDNYGYTF
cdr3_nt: TGTGCCAGCAGCCCCGGGACAGATAACTATGGCTACACCTTC